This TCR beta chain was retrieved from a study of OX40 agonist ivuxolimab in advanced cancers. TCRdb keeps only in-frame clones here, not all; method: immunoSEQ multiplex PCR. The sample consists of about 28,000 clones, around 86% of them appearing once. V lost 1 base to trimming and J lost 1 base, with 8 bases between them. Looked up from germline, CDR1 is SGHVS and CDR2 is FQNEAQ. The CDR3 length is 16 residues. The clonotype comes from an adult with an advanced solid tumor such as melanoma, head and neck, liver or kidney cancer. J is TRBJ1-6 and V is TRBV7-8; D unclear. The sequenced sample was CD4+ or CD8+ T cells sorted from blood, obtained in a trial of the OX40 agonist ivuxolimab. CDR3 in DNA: TGTGCCAGCAGCTTAGGTGATCAATCCTATAATTCACCCCTCCACTTT. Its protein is CASSLGDQSYNSPLHF.